This T cell receptor (beta chain) derives from a study of regulatory T cells in long-lasting Graves disease. Looking at the study overall: Antithyroid drug use was under 3 months in newly diagnosed Graves' patients.

Time point here: newly diagnosed GD, antithyroid drugs for less than 3 months. Following extraction of RNA from PBMCs, that RNA was used to make the TCR library. An endocrinology department in Xi'an, China, recruited the patients. Trimming removed 4 bases at V and 10 bases at J, with 16 bases between. There are 13 residues in the CDR3. Germline assignment: CDR1 LGHDT and CDR2 YNNKEL (reference sequence). This clonotype was counted ten times or more. CDR3-region Arm-PCR and iRepertoire HTBI primers produced the TCR beta libraries. TCRdb fed the multiplex PCR reads into MiXCR, producing one record per CDR3 protein. The sample consists of around 360,000 distinct CDR3 sequences, 15% to 20% of them appearing once. These data also featured in a second study, about T cells in Graves' hyperthyroidism and ophthalmopathy.

The V and J genes are TRBV3-1 and TRBJ1-2, with a tentative D call TRBD1 (5 bases). This material consisted of peripheral blood mononuclear cells (PBMCs), taken at new diagnosis, from a patient treated with antithyroid drugs. The receptor's source is a woman younger than 35 with Graves disease. The CDR3 nucleotides are TGTGCCAGCAGCCCCACTCTACAGGTTGCCTACACCTTC. Its protein product is CASSPTLQVAYTF.